What follows is one T cell receptor (beta chain) and its context. The sample is drawn from a study of blood T cell repertoires in COVID-19. Across the whole study: Italy, Spain and the United States were the sources of the convalescent and acute COVID-19 samples. Nucleic acid was either cDNA or gDNA, and it came from T cells, B-cell-depleted T cells, or PBMCs.

This CDR3 comprises 17 residues. Trimming took 2 bases from V and 7 from J; bases not matched to a gene: 11. The V gene's germline CDR1 is MNHEY and CDR2 SMNVEV (reference sequence). Original analysis: Scientists estimated how many nucleated cells there were by amplifying reference gene primers. Assay: immunoSEQ multiplex PCR; the TCRdb copy retains only in-frame clones and omits some. V, J and clone size reflect that table, while D and trimming were determined from the DNA. The sample has some 90,000 clones; roughly 89% are singletons. Sequenced sample: peripheral blood. The clonotype comes from a woman at least 80 years old with active COVID-19. J is TRBJ2-1 and V is TRBV27; 10 bases line up with TRBD2. This CDR3 reads CASSLPGLAARGNEQFF. CDR3 DNA sequence: TGTGCCAGCAGTTTACCCGGACTAGCGGCTAGGGGGAATGAGCAGTTCTTC.